The sequence of this TCR beta chain was determined in a study of beta chain features in type 1 diabetes. The single heparinised draw taken from each donor contained roughly 100 mL of blood on average. It was via CD45RO/CCR7/CD25/CD127/CD95/CD27 that CD4+ naive, central memory, regulatory and stem cell-like memory cells were sorted. Expressed TCRB transcripts were sequenced because the entire RNA isolate underwent reverse transcription. Some clones are missing from TCRdb's copy, which holds only in-frame ones; the method was immunoSEQ multiplex PCR. The sample consists of some 220,000 clones, about a tenth of them appearing once. V was cut by 5 bases and J by 5 bases, with 15 bases left in between. This CDR3 has 14 residues. Germline CDR1 is LGHNA and CDR2 is YNFKEQ.

The sample taken for sequencing was central memory CD4+ T cells from blood. This clonotype originated in a man aged 18 to 29 in good health. This sequence joins TRBV4-2 and TRBJ1-2, with D perhaps matching TRBD1 (5 bases). This chain's CDR3 is CASSLEQGGYGYTF. For the CDR3, the DNA is TGTGCCAGCAGCTTGGAGCAGGGTGGGTATGGCTACACCTTC.